This record looks at one T cell receptor (beta chain) sequence and its context. What it recognizes is unknown. The data stem from a study of T cells in tumors after PD-1 blockade. In the study overall: Some patients also took daily vismodegib 150 mg during anti-PD-1 treatment.

Study conclusions and caveats: About 41% of tumor TCR clonotypes were also found in blood.

Template: tumor biopsy or peripheral blood genomic DNA, roughly 550-6,500 ng per sample. V dropped 4 bases and J dropped 2 bases, with 9 bases sitting between them. Germline V gene data show CDR1 as MNHNY and CDR2 as SVGAGI (reference sequence). This CDR3 comprises 14 residues. The method was immunoSEQ multiplex PCR; TCRdb's version includes in-frame clones alone and lacks a portion of them. In the table there are around 49,000 clones, over 70% of which are singletons. The sample here was PBMCs, taken before anti-PD-1 treatment. The chain employs TRBV6-6 and TRBJ1-3; tentative D call: TRBD1 (5 bases). The clonotype originates from a human donor with basal cell carcinoma. CDR3 protein: CASSFGTPGNTIYF. CDR3 in DNA: TGTGCCAGCAGTTTCGGGACCCCTGGAAACACCATATATTTT.